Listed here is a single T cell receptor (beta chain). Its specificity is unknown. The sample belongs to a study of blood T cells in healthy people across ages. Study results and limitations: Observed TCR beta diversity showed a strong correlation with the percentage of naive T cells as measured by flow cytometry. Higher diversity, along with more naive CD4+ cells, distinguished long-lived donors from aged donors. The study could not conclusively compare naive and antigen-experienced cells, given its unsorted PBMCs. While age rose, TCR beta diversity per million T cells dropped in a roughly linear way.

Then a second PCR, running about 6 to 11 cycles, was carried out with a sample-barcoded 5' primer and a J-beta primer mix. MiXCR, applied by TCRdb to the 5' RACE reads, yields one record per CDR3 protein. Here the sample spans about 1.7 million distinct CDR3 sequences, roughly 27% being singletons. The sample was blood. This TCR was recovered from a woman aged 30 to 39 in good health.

The CDR3 loop reads CASNSAVSTDTQYF. The CDR3 DNA follows: TGTGCCAGCAACTCCGCCGTGAGCACAGATACGCAGTATTTT. The rearrangement uses TRBV12-3 or TRBV12-4 and TRBJ2-3; D gene ambiguous. There are 14 residues in the CDR3. V was trimmed by 7 bases and J by 0 bases, leaving 11 bases between them.